Following are 32 T cell receptor beta chains from one sample sequenced in a study of graft-versus-host responses after intestinal transplantation. Libraries were prepared by immunoSEQ multiplex PCR; TCRdb keeps only in-frame clonotypes and omits some of them. The sample lists about 69,000 clones, roughly 89% seen once, with about 6.7% in the top ten. Material: bone marrow, obtained around 720 days after intestinal transplantation. These receptors all come from a human patient who received an intestinal transplant, so some T cells may come from the graft donor.

This chain uses TRBV14 with TRBJ1-4; tentative D call: TRBD1 (5 bases). In germline, CDR1 is SGHDN, CDR2 FVKESK. This CDR3 is built from 11 residues. The V and J ends lost 0 bases and 12 bases respectively, with 5 bases between them. This CDR3 is CASSQEQELFF. The CDR3 nucleotides read TGTGCCAGCAGCCAAGAACAGGAACTGTTTTTT.

As for this clone: Other DNA sequences in the same sample also yield this CDR3. The chain links TRBV5-4 to TRBJ1-1; D is unresolved. The CDR3 spans 14 residues. With 0 bases removed from V and 1 base from J, the gap between germline ends came to 7 bases. The germline V gene encodes CDR1 SGHNT and CDR2 YYREEE (reference sequence). For the CDR3, the DNA is TGTGCCAGCAGCTTGGTTGCGGGGAACACTGAAGCTTTCTTT. The encoded protein is CASSLVAGNTEAFF.

The rearrangement uses TRBV7-2 and TRBJ2-5, with a tentative D call TRBD2 (7 bases). V lost 5 bases to trimming and J lost 2 bases, with 15 bases between them. The germline gives CDR1 SGHTA, CDR2 FQGNSA. The CDR3 extends over 15 amino acids. DNA for the CDR3: TGTGCCAGCAGCCTATCGGGGGGCGGGCAAGAGACCCAGTACTTC. It is translated as CASSLSGGGQETQYF.

V usage is TRBV13 and J usage is TRBJ2-1; maybe TRBD1 (5 bases). The CDR3 extends over 13 amino acids. With 0 bases removed from V and 7 bases from J, the gap between germline ends came to 7 bases. Germline V gene lookup returns CDR1 PRHDT and CDR2 FYEKMQ (reference sequence). CDR3 coding DNA: TGTGCCAGCAGCTTAGGCCACAGGAATGAGCAGTTCTTC. Translation gives CASSLGHRNEQFF.

This clone came up once. The genes are TRBV5-1 and TRBJ2-5; 8 positions agree with TRBD1. TRBJ2-7 matches the DNA end more closely, so the J call is doubtful. Germline V lookup: CDR1 SGHRS, CDR2 YFSETQ. CDR3 size: 15 residues. Written as DNA, the CDR3 is TGCGCCAGCAGCCCCGGACAGGGCCAAACCTACGAGCAGTACTTC. The encoded protein is CASSPGQGQTYEQYF.

This clone was detected once. The V gene is TRBV9, the J gene TRBJ2-7; no clear D. Germline loops: CDR1 SGDLS, CDR2 YYNGEE. The CDR3 spans 13 residues. V was shortened by 0 bases and J by 2 bases, with 6 bases between the two germline ends. CDR3 nucleotides: TGTGCCAGCAGCGTAGCTAGTACCTACGAGCAGTACTTC. It translates to CASSVASTYEQYF.

The V call is TRBV7-3, the J call TRBJ2-6; D is unclear. The V end lost 5 bases, the J end lost 5 bases, and 22 bases lay between the germline ends. This CDR3 has 18 amino acids. Germline-derived CDR1 and CDR2 are SGHTA and FQGTGA. CDR3 sequence: CASSIGMTLTSRANVLTF. The DNA for the CDR3 is TGTGCCAGCAGCATTGGAATGACGCTTACAAGTCGGGCCAACGTCCTGACTTTC.

The chain joins TRBV6-6 to TRBJ2-1; possible D gene TRBD1, 6 bases. CDR1 MNHNY and CDR2 SVGAGI come from the germline V gene (reference sequence). V lost 5 bases and J lost 1, with 12 bases in between. The CDR3 totals 15 residues. This CDR3 reads CASSKQGSSYNEQFF. DNA for the CDR3: TGTGCCAGCAGTAAACAGGGATCTTCCTACAATGAGCAGTTCTTC.

The chain carries TRBV11-3 and TRBJ2-2; perhaps D is TRBD1 or TRBD2 (5 bases each). The CDR3 extends over 16 amino acids. The germline V and J ends were trimmed by 1 base and 0 bases, with 9 bases remaining between them. Germline CDR1 SGHNT, CDR2 YENEEA. CDR3 in amino acids: CASSLGGPSNTGELFF. For the CDR3, the DNA is TGTGCCAGCAGCTTAGGGGGACCTTCGAACACCGGGGAGCTGTTTTTT.

This clone is a singleton in its sample. V is TRBV6-6 and J is TRBJ2-1, with a weak D call TRBD1 (6 bases). This CDR3 has 16 amino acids. Germline-derived CDR1 and CDR2 are MNHNY and SVGAGI (reference sequence). V was trimmed by 7 bases and J by 8 bases, leaving 24 bases between them. This chain's CDR3 is CASTQRPGQGSHEQFF. The CDR3 nucleotides read TGTGCCAGCACCCAACGCCCGGGACAAGGGTCTCATGAGCAGTTCTTC.

The rearrangement links TRBV6-5 to TRBJ2-7, with 8 bases that match TRBD1. The CDR3 is 14 residues long. Germline V gives CDR1 MNHEY, CDR2 SVGAGI. The J segment lost 4 bases and the V segment lost 7 bases, leaving 9 bases of the junction unmatched. In DNA form, the CDR3 reads TGTGCCAGCATTTTTCGGGACAGGCTTTACGAGCAGTACTTC. Translating it yields CASIFRDRLYEQYF.

The J gene is TRBJ2-7, the V gene TRBV7-9, with unresolved D. Per germline, CDR1 SEHNR and CDR2 FQNEAQ (reference sequence). This CDR3 contains 12 residues. V was shortened by 6 bases and J by 2 bases, with 8 bases between the two germline ends. The CDR3 DNA follows: TGTGCCAGCAGGCATGGCCCCTACGAGCAGTACTTC. It yields the protein CASRHGPYEQYF.

This chain connects TRBV28 to TRBJ2-1; D gene uncertain. The CDR3 contains 16 residues. Trimming removed 6 bases at V and 4 bases at J, with 19 bases between. CDR1 and CDR2 from the germline V gene are MDHEN and SYDVKM. In DNA form, the CDR3 reads TGTGCCAGCAGGCCCGGAGCGAGCAAGAGGTACAATGAGCAGTTCTTC. It yields the protein CASRPGASKRYNEQFF.

A single count supports this clone. This chain joins TRBV5-1 and TRBJ1-2; D gene unclear. Germline V gives CDR1 SGHRS, CDR2 YFSETQ. The germline V and J ends were trimmed by 1 base and 3 bases, with 13 bases remaining between them. CDR3 size: 15 residues. CDR3 residues: CASSLLGIGDYGYTF. CDR3 nucleotides: TGCGCCAGCAGCTTGCTTGGGATCGGGGACTATGGCTACACCTTC.

The chain joins TRBV28 to TRBJ2-1; a weak D match, TRBD2 (6 bases). The CDR3 is made up of 13 amino acids. Germline V gene sequence: CDR1 MDHEN, CDR2 SYDVKM. V was pared by 7 bases and J by 9 bases, with 16 bases between. In DNA, the CDR3 is TGTGCCAGCACCCTCCGACTAGAAGGTGAGCAGTTCTTC. Translated, it gives CASTLRLEGEQFF.

The chain recombines TRBV7-9 with TRBJ1-3; D may be TRBD1 (6 bases). This CDR3 contains 14 residues. CDR1 SEHNR and CDR2 FQNEAQ come from the germline V gene (reference sequence). Trimming took 1 base from V and 4 from J, leaving 8 bases between them. The CDR3 DNA reads TGTGCCAGCAGCTTAGGGACAGCGGGAAACACCATATATTTT. Its protein product is CASSLGTAGNTIYF.

The chain couples TRBV29-1 to TRBJ2-7; 8 positions agree with TRBD1. Germline lookup yields CDR1 SQVTM and CDR2 ANQGSEA. Germline trimming cut 1 base from V and 3 bases from J; bases unmatched to any gene: 5. This CDR3 has 14 residues. The CDR3 sequence is CSVEGEDRDYEQYF. CDR3 DNA sequence: TGCAGCGTTGAAGGGGAGGACAGGGACTACGAGCAGTACTTC.

In the case of this clone: Because the CDR3's place on the DNA is in doubt, the DNA is left out and the CDR3 is given as listed by TCRdb. This chain uses TRBV12-1 with TRBJ1-6; TRBD1 is the table's D call and was not checked against the DNA. TRBV12-1 is a pseudogene locus. Inclusive of both ends, the CDR3 amounts to 21 amino acids. CDR3 residues: CASSFALGAFVPGSYNSPLHF.

The V gene is TRBV12-2, the J gene TRBJ2-7. TRBV12-2 is an annotated pseudogene. The CDR3 sequence is 17 residues long. CDR3 DNA: TGTGCAAGTCGCCCACCGGGACGGAACTTCCTCCCCTACGAGCAGTACTTC. It codes for CASRPPGRNFLPYEQYF.

The J gene is TRBJ1-2, the V gene TRBV6-5; TRBD1 matches 7 bases. Germline trimming cut 6 bases from V and 3 bases from J; bases unmatched to any gene: 10. The CDR3 has 15 residues. Germline V gene sequence: CDR1 MNHEY, CDR2 SVGAGI. The CDR3 DNA sequence: TGTGCCAGCAGGGTAGGACAGGCAGAAGACTATGGCTACACCTTC. This translates into CASRVGQAEDYGYTF.

This clone was detected once. This rearrangement joins TRBV6-1 to TRBJ1-2; tentatively, D is TRBD1 (6 bases). Germline CDR1 is MNHNS and CDR2 is SASEGT. V was trimmed by 6 bases and J by 3 bases, leaving 11 bases between them. The CDR3 sequence is 13 residues long. CDR3 residues: CASRQGRDYGYTF. The CDR3 coding sequence is TGTGCCAGCAGACAGGGTCGGGACTATGGCTACACCTTC.

This clone was observed a single time. V is TRBV5-5 and J is TRBJ2-1, with 9 bases matching TRBD2. V lost 1 base and J lost 0; bases outside the gene matches: 11. Looked up from germline, CDR1 is SGHKS and CDR2 is YYEKEE (reference sequence). The CDR3 consists of 19 residues. The CDR3 DNA sequence: TGTGCCAGCAGCTTGAATCCGGCGGGGGGGCCTCCCTCCTACAATGAGCAGTTCTTC. Its protein is CASSLNPAGGPPSYNEQFF.

V gene TRBV18 combines with J gene TRBJ2-1, with TRBD1 matching 9 bases. Germline V gives CDR1 KGHSH, CDR2 LQKENI. V lost 3 bases to trimming and J lost 7 bases; unmatched junction nucleotides: 7. The CDR3 has 15 residues. The CDR3 protein is CASSPRDRVGNEQFF. CDR3 DNA: TGTGCCAGCTCACCCCGGGACAGGGTTGGTAATGAGCAGTTCTTC. The whole variable domain, filled in from reference TRBV18 and TRBJ2-1, reads NAGVMQNPRHLVRRRGQEARLRCSPMKGHSHVYWYRQLPEEGLKFMVYLQKENIIDESGMPKERFSAEFPKEGPSILRIQQVVRGDSAAYFCASSPRDRVGNEQFFGPGTRLTVL.

V and J are TRBV14 and TRBJ2-5; D is undetermined. This CDR3 is built from 18 residues. The V gene lost 1 base and the J gene lost 0 bases, with 18 bases spanning the gap. Germline loops: CDR1 SGHDN, CDR2 FVKESK. CDR3 amino acids: CASSQGQASLPDQETQYF. The CDR3 nucleotides read TGTGCCAGCAGCCAAGGGCAGGCTTCCTTGCCAGACCAAGAGACCCAGTACTTC.

The chain uses TRBV7-6 and TRBJ1-6; D gene ambiguous. The CDR3 totals 15 residues. Germline CDR1 SGHVS, CDR2 FNYEAQ. The V end lost 1 base, the J end lost 0 bases, and 4 bases lay between the germline ends. The CDR3 region has the DNA TGTGCCAGCAGCTTAGGAAGCTCCTATAATTCACCCCTCCACTTT. Translated: CASSLGSSYNSPLHF.

By share, this clone counts as medium-sized. The rearrangement links TRBV6-1 to TRBJ2-7; TRBD2 agrees at 8 bases. The V gene's germline CDR1 is MNHNS and CDR2 SASEGT. Trimming cost V 8 bases and J 1 base; bases outside gene matches: 10. This CDR3 has 15 amino acids. The CDR3 nucleotides are TGTGCCAGCGAGAGGGCGGGAGGAGGATCCTACGAGCAGTACTTC. It specifies CASERAGGGSYEQYF.

The chain combines TRBV2 with TRBJ2-1; D is unresolved. V lost 7 bases to trimming and J lost 8 bases, with 15 bases between them. This CDR3 contains 13 residues. Germline V gene sequence: CDR1 SNHLY, CDR2 FYNNEI. CDR3 bases: TGTGCCAGCACCCGCCGCTATGTCGATGAGCAGTTCTTC. It encodes CASTRRYVDEQFF.

The chain recombines TRBV10-1 with TRBJ1-5; D remains unclear. Germline CDR1 is WNHNN and CDR2 is SYGVQD (reference sequence). The length of the CDR3 is 16 residues. Trimming stripped 1 base from V and 2 bases from J, with 12 bases between. Here the CDR3 reads CASSELYSKGNQPQHF. In DNA form, the CDR3 reads TGCGCCAGCAGTGAGTTGTACTCTAAGGGCAATCAGCCCCAGCATTTT.

This chain uses TRBV9 with TRBJ2-3, with D unresolved. The CDR3 has 14 amino acids. Germline lookup yields CDR1 SGDLS and CDR2 YYNGEE. Trimming removed 4 bases from V and 3 bases from J, with 12 bases in between. CDR3 protein: CASSTSSQTDTQYF. As DNA, the CDR3 is TGTGCCAGCAGCACATCTTCTCAGACAGATACGCAGTATTTT.

This rearrangement joins TRBV5-4 to TRBJ1-1; D gene uncertain. Trimming left V 7 bases short and J 1 base short, with 17 bases between. This CDR3 spans 15 amino acids. Germline V gene sequence: CDR1 SGHNT, CDR2 YYREEE (reference sequence). This CDR3 reads CASHEAWVANTEAFF. CDR3 coding DNA: TGTGCCAGCCACGAAGCCTGGGTAGCGAACACTGAAGCTTTCTTT.

This chain links TRBV19 with TRBJ1-1; D may be TRBD1 (6 bases). Trimming pared 3 bases from V and 3 bases from J, leaving 11 bases between. The CDR3 runs 14 residues. The germline CDR1 and CDR2 sequences are LNHDA and SQIVND (reference sequence). The CDR3 region is CASSIMGAYTEAFF. The DNA for the CDR3 is TGTGCCAGTAGTATTATGGGGGCCTACACTGAAGCTTTCTTT.

The V call is TRBV27, the J call TRBJ1-1; D is unclear. The CDR3 length is 12 residues. Deletions cut 10 bases from V and 4 bases from J, with 13 bases between. The germline V gene encodes CDR1 MNHEY and CDR2 SMNVEV (reference sequence). CDR3 in amino acids: CATADGVTEAFF. The CDR3 DNA sequence: TGTGCCACTGCGGACGGAGTCACTGAAGCTTTCTTT.